The next 24 T cell receptor beta chains were all read from a single sample in a study of beta chain features in type 1 diabetes. Expressed TCRB transcripts were sequenced after all isolated RNA was converted to cDNA. The protocol was immunoSEQ multiplex PCR, while the TCRdb copy is restricted to in-frame clones and leaves out a portion. Of 400,000 to 550,000 clones listed, over 9.5% were seen once; the top ten hold around 0.05%. What was sequenced was naive CD4+ T cells from blood. Every receptor here comes from a woman aged 18-30 years in good health.

V gene TRBV6-5 combines with J gene TRBJ2-1, with D perhaps matching TRBD2 (6 bases). The germline V gene encodes CDR1 MNHEY and CDR2 SVGAGI. This CDR3 has 16 residues. Trimming took off 2 bases at V and 1 base at J, with 12 bases between the two ends. CDR3 DNA: TGTGCCAGCAGTTACCGCGGGGTACGGTCCTACAATGAGCAGTTCTTC. Translated, it gives CASSYRGVRSYNEQFF.

This clone has just a few counts. The chain employs TRBV11-2 and TRBJ2-3; 10 bases match TRBD2. CDR1 and CDR2 from the germline V gene are SGHAT and FQNNGV. The CDR3 sequence is 15 residues long. Losses at the gene ends were 5 bases for V and 4 bases for J; bases not matched to a gene: 6. CDR3 in amino acids: CASSIIAGGSDTQYF. CDR3 coding DNA: TGTGCCAGCAGCATAATAGCGGGGGGATCAGATACGCAGTATTTT.

V and J are TRBV29-1 and TRBJ2-5; TRBD1 agrees at 7 bases. Germline V gene sequence: CDR1 SQVTM, CDR2 ANQGSEA. The length of the CDR3 is 12 residues. The CDR3 bases are TGCTCCTGGGGACAGAAAAAAGAGACCCAGTACTTC. It codes for CSWGQKKETQYF.

The rearrangement links TRBV28 to TRBJ1-1; possibly TRBD1 for D (6 bases). The V and J ends lost 9 bases and 8 bases respectively, with 19 bases between them. The CDR3 length is 13 residues. Germline CDR1 is MDHEN and CDR2 is SYDVKM. CDR3 sequence (DNA): TGTGCCAGTTCGACTCGTGGGGGCTTAGAAGCTTTCTTT. This codes for CASSTRGGLEAFF. Supplemented by reference TRBV28 and TRBJ1-1, the full variable domain reads DVKVTQSSRYLVKRTGEKVFLECVQDMDHENMFWYRQDPGLGLRLIYFSYDVKMKEKGDIPEGYSVSREKKERFSLILESASTNQTSMYLCASSTRGGLEAFFGQGTRLTVV.

J is TRBJ1-1 and V is TRBV13; a weak D match, TRBD1 (5 bases). Germline values: CDR1 PRHDT, CDR2 FYEKMQ (reference sequence). V dropped 2 bases and J dropped 5 bases, with 9 bases sitting between them. The CDR3 totals 13 residues. The CDR3 spells CASSLYGGTEAFF. The CDR3 coding sequence is TGTGCCAGCAGCTTATACGGGGGGACTGAAGCTTTCTTT.

The chain joins TRBV7-6 to TRBJ2-7; 11 bases are a match to TRBD2. J was trimmed by 4 bases and V by 5 bases; bases with no gene match: 10. In germline, CDR1 is SGHVS, CDR2 FNYEAQ. CDR3 length: 16 residues. Written as DNA, the CDR3 is TGTGCCAGCAGCCCCAATAGCGGGAGGGTAGGGTACGAGCAGTACTTC. This encodes CASSPNSGRVGYEQYF.

This clone came up many times. The V and J genes are TRBV9 and TRBJ2-1, with 7 bases matching TRBD2. CDR1 SGDLS and CDR2 YYNGEE come from the germline V gene. The CDR3 loop spans 15 amino acids. The junction had 6 bases not matched to a gene; V was cut back by 4 bases and J by 2 bases. The DNA for the CDR3 is TGTGCCAGCAGCCCCCGACGGGAGGCCTACAATGAGCAGTTCTTC. This gives the protein CASSPRREAYNEQFF.

This clone came up a few times. J is TRBJ2-2 and V is TRBV28; D is undetermined. There are 12 residues in the CDR3. The V end was cut by 7 bases, the J end by 3 bases, with 6 bases between. The germline gives CDR1 MDHEN, CDR2 SYDVKM. In DNA form, the CDR3 reads TGTGCCAGCAAACTCTACACCGGGGAGCTGTTTTTT. Its protein product is CASKLYTGELFF.

The chain carries TRBV5-1 and TRBJ2-7; no definite D call. V was shortened by 0 bases and J by 2 bases, with 9 bases between the two germline ends. Germline V gene lookup returns CDR1 SGHRS and CDR2 YFSETQ. The CDR3 runs 14 residues. For the CDR3, the DNA is TGCGCCAGCAGCTTGGACCCCGGCCCCTACGAGCAGTACGTC. As protein: CASSLDPGPYEQYV.

This clone has more than one count but fewer than ten. The chain has TRBV6-5 and TRBJ2-2; no clear D. The CDR3 is 15 amino acids. Deletions cut 5 bases from V and 8 bases from J, with 18 bases between. The germline gives CDR1 MNHEY, CDR2 SVGAGI. The CDR3 coding sequence is TGTGCCAGCAGTCCGGGCGACGGAGTGGGAGGGGAGCTGTTTTTT. Translating gives CASSPGDGVGGELFF.

There are a few counts of this clone. The chain joins TRBV5-4 to TRBJ2-7, with TRBD2 as a possible D gene (6 bases). The CDR3 sequence is 14 residues long. V was pared by 0 bases and J by 6 bases, with 13 bases between. Per the germline V gene, CDR1 is SGHNT and CDR2 is YYREEE (reference sequence). CDR3 sequence (DNA): TGTGCCAGCAGCTTGGCAGCGGGTAGTTTCGAGCAGTACTTC. Protein product: CASSLAAGSFEQYF.

V gene TRBV6-6 combines with J gene TRBJ2-5; 9 nucleotides line up with TRBD2. With 0 bases clipped from V and 4 bases from J, the junction kept 3 bases outside the gene matches. This CDR3 has 15 residues. CDR1 and CDR2 (germline): MNHNY, SVGAGI (reference sequence). CDR3 protein: CASSYSGTSRETQYF. In DNA, the CDR3 is TGTGCCAGCAGTTACTCAGGGACTAGCAGAGAGACCCAGTACTTC.

This clone was counted a few times. The chain carries TRBV7-2 and TRBJ2-1; TRBD2 agrees at 7 bases. The CDR3 consists of 15 residues. The germline V gene has CDR1 SGHTA and CDR2 FQGNSA. Unmatched junction bases numbered 10, after V lost 3 bases and J lost 8 bases. The chain's CDR3 is CASSFLRTSRYEQFF. CDR3 sequence (DNA): TGTGCCAGCAGCTTCCTCCGGACTAGTCGATATGAGCAGTTCTTC.

The J gene is TRBJ1-4, the V gene TRBV6-5; 7 bases align to TRBD1. CDR1 is MNHEY and CDR2 is SVGAGI in the germline V gene. The CDR3 totals 12 residues. The V and J ends lost 6 bases and 14 bases, in that order; junction bases with no gene match: 9. This chain's CDR3 is CASSSDRLRLFF. The DNA of the CDR3 is TGTGCCAGCAGCTCGGACAGGTTACGTCTGTTTTTT.

This clone was detected only a few times. The chain combines TRBV6-1 with TRBJ2-3, with a tentative D call TRBD2 (7 bases). V lost 1 base, J lost 4 bases, and 15 bases lay in between. The CDR3 sequence is 16 residues long. Germline assignment: CDR1 MNHNS and CDR2 SASEGT. The CDR3 bases are TGTGCCAGCAGTGAAGATAAGGGCGGGGGCGCAGATACGCAGTATTTT. Its translation is CASSEDKGGGADTQYF.

J is TRBJ2-3 and V is TRBV5-6; 9 positions agree with TRBD1. This CDR3 contains 16 residues. With 1 base clipped from V and 3 bases from J, the junction kept 6 bases outside the gene matches. CDR1 is SGHDT and CDR2 is YYEEEE in the germline V gene. CDR3 nucleotides: TGTGCCAGCAGCTTGCGAGGGACAGGGAGGACAGATACGCAGTATTTT. Protein sequence: CASSLRGTGRTDTQYF.

The table lists this clone with a few counts. The sample contains more than one DNA sequence encoding this CDR3. The J gene is TRBJ2-2, the V gene TRBV30, with D unresolved. V was trimmed by 0 bases and J by 5 bases, leaving 7 bases between them. This CDR3 spans 13 amino acids. Germline lookup yields CDR1 GTSNPN and CDR2 SVGIG (reference sequence). CDR3 region: CAWSVRRTGELFF. The CDR3 bases are TGTGCCTGGAGTGTACGCAGGACCGGGGAGCTGTTTTTT.

This rearrangement joins TRBV29-1 to TRBJ2-5; the D call may be TRBD1 or TRBD2 (5 bases each). The CDR3 spans 11 residues. Trimming took 4 bases from V and 5 from J, leaving 8 bases between them. Germline V lookup: CDR1 SQVTM, CDR2 ANQGSEA. The DNA for the CDR3 is TGCAGCGTTGGGGACGGCGAGACCCAGTACTTC. Protein product: CSVGDGETQYF. Supplemented by reference TRBV29-1 and TRBJ2-5, the full variable domain reads SAVISQKPSRDICQRGTSLTIQCQVDSQVTMMFWYRQQPGQSLTLIATANQGSEATYESGFVIDKFPISRPNLTFSTLTVSNMSPEDSSIYLCSVGDGETQYFGPGTRLLVL.

The chain couples TRBV5-6 to TRBJ2-7; TRBD1 agrees at 9 bases. With 2 bases clipped from V and 3 bases from J, the junction kept 6 bases outside the gene matches. The CDR3 has 15 residues. Germline CDR1 is SGHDT and CDR2 is YYEEEE. The DNA of the CDR3 is TGTGCCAGCAGCTTACAGGGGGCAGTAAGCTACGAGCAGTACGTC. Encoded protein: CASSLQGAVSYEQYV.

In this sample, this clone turned up a few times. The genes are TRBV28 and TRBJ2-3; D uncertain. The germline V gene has CDR1 MDHEN and CDR2 SYDVKM. Trimming left V 2 bases short and J 2 bases short, with 11 bases between. The CDR3 sequence is 15 residues long. The CDR3 region has the DNA TGTGCCAGCAGTTTAGACCAGCGAATCACAGATACGCAGTATTTT. It codes for CASSLDQRITDTQYF.

The chain carries TRBV30 and TRBJ2-5; TRBD1 matches at 8 bases. CDR3 size: 13 residues. Per germline, CDR1 GTSNPN and CDR2 SVGIG (reference sequence). V shed 4 bases and J 5 bases; nucleotides not matched to a gene: 6. The CDR3 bases are TGTGCCTGGAATCAGGGGGCTTGGGAGACCCAGTACTTC. It specifies CAWNQGAWETQYF.

This clone came up a few times. The rearrangement uses TRBV27 and TRBJ2-5; TRBD1 aligns across 10 bases. Germline values: CDR1 MNHEY, CDR2 SMNVEV (reference sequence). CDR3 length: 15 amino acids. Trimming at V came to 6 bases and at J to 5 bases, leaving 9 bases not matched to a gene. The CDR3 spells CASSSGTGEWETQYF. CDR3 in DNA: TGTGCCAGCAGCAGCGGGACAGGGGAATGGGAGACCCAGTACTTC.

This clone was detected only a few times. The chain has TRBV28 and TRBJ2-3; TRBD1 might be the D (5 bases). The CDR3 covers 13 residues. The V end was cut by 6 bases, the J end by 0 bases, with 7 bases between. In germline, CDR1 is MDHEN, CDR2 SYDVKM. The DNA for the CDR3 is TGTGCCAGCAGCCCAGGGAGCACAGATACGCAGTATTTT. Translation: CASSPGSTDTQYF.

The table lists this clone with a few counts. This sequence joins TRBV14 and TRBJ2-1; D call uncertain. This CDR3 comprises 15 residues. The V gene lost 1 base and the J gene lost 5 bases, with 12 bases spanning the gap. Germline loops: CDR1 SGHDN, CDR2 FVKESK. The CDR3: CASSQGFGRNNEQFF. The CDR3 coding sequence is TGTGCCAGCAGCCAAGGTTTCGGCAGGAACAATGAGCAGTTCTTC.